What follows describes a single T cell receptor (beta chain). This record comes from a study of blood T cell repertoires in COVID-19. In the study overall: Sites across the United States, Italy and Spain contributed samples from acute and convalescent COVID-19. PBMCs, B-cell-depleted T cells, or T cells were the source of the cDNA or gDNA that made up the material.

CDR3 length: 14 residues. The germline CDR1 and CDR2 sequences are GTSNPN and SVGIG (reference sequence). Trimming removed 5 bases from V and 6 bases from J; junction bases left unmatched: 12. In the original analysis: Estimation of nucleated cell counts relied on the amplification of reference gene primers. The repertoire was sequenced with immunoSEQ multiplex PCR; TCRdb's copy has only in-frame clones and lacks some. V, J and clone size reflect that table, while D and trimming were determined from the DNA. The table includes approximately 28,000 clones, approximately 84% detected once. The clonotype originates from a woman aged 60 to 75 with acute or convalescent COVID-19. The sequencing input was peripheral blood. This chain connects TRBV30 to TRBJ1-1; 7 nucleotides match TRBD1. The CDR3 loop is CAWERRRGHAEAFF. The CDR3 DNA reads as TGTGCCTGGGAACGAAGAAGGGGGCACGCTGAAGCTTTCTTT.